This T cell receptor (beta chain) stems from a study of shared clonotypes between healthy human individuals. Sequencing used immunoSEQ multiplex PCR; TCRdb keeps in-frame clones, though not all of them. This table has a few million clones, more than 90% appearing once. CDR1 MNHEY and CDR2 SVGAGI come from the germline V gene. The V end was cut by 4 bases, the J end by 0 bases, with 13 bases between. The CDR3 sequence is 15 residues long. About this clone: Other DNA sequences in the sample encode the same CDR3.

The sequenced sample was naive CD4+ T cells sorted from blood. Regarding subset: CD45RA+ positively selected. This chain connects TRBV6-5 to TRBJ2-7; D perhaps matches TRBD1 (5 bases). The sequence was obtained from a man aged 18-30 years in good health. The CDR3 loop is CASSSPGLSSYEQYF. CDR3 DNA sequence: TGTGCCAGCAGTTCCCCAGGGTTAAGCTCCTACGAGCAGTACTTC.